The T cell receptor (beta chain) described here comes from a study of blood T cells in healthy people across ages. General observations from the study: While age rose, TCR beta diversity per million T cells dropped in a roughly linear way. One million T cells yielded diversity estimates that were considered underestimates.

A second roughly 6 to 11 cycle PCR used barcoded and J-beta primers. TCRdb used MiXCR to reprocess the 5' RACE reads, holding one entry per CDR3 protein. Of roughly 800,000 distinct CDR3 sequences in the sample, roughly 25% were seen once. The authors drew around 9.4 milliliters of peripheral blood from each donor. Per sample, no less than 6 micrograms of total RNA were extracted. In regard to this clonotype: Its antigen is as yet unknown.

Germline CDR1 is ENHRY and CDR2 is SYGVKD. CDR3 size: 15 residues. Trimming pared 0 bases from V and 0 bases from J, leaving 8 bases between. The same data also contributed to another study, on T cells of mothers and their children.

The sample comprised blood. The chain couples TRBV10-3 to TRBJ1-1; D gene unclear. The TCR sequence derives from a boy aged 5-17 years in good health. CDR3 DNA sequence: TGTGCCATCAGTGAGTCTGAGTTAATGAACACTGAAGCTTTCTTT. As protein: CAISESELMNTEAFF.